This T cell receptor beta chain was captured in a study of CD8 T cells in Susac syndrome (dated by TCRdb to about 2019). About the full investigation: Among the sequenced Susac syndrome patients, about 6 had clinically active disease and about eight were in clinical remission. At blood withdrawal, Susac syndrome patients were either therapy-naive, taking corticosteroids (in some cases with IVIg as well), or taking IVIg alone. The study used repertoire sequencing to test whether antigen drove CD8+ T cell activation and differentiation in Susac syndrome. The clonality of the CD8+ T cell repertoire was compared across about a dozen healthy donors, around 14 Susac syndrome patients and 15 multiple sclerosis patients. Study-wide conclusions, independent of this receptor: Susac syndrome CD8+ repertoires showed clonal expansion, highest in CD8+ TEMRA cells and greater in clinically active than remitting patients. Approximately 17 Susac-specific public clones were identified in the total CD8+ repertoire, and a few Susac-specific public clones were identified in the CD8+ TEMRA repertoire. The number of individuals in the TCR sequencing and HLA analysis was recognized as being relatively small.

RNA was extracted using the RNeasy kit, and about 0.45 to 1 ug of the RNA was reverse transcribed with random hexamers. TCR beta CDR3 regions were amplified with the immunoSEQ multiplex PCR assay covering 54 Vbeta and 13 Jbeta segments. PCR amplification bias was corrected using a synthetic template baseline for primer optimization and computational correction. The paper's data handling went like this. Reads were annotated to V, D and J genes according to IMGT and were analyzed with immunoSEQ Analyzer, with only productive sequences retained. Clonality was computed as one minus Shannon entropy normalized by log2 of the number of productive unique sequences. For each patient and control, public and private clones were evaluated among the 100 most prevalent clones. Susac-specific clones were defined as absent from healthy and MS cohorts, about 1,100 published viral clones and other ImmuneACCESS disease sequences. The public reads were reanalyzed by TCRdb: fastp trimming at Q25, MiXCR alignment, in-frame beta chains only. For every CDR3 protein sequence, its rows merge into one entry that carries the most common genes and DNA. V and J calls and clone size were set by TCRdb, not the authors. The sample profile shows about 130,000 distinct CDR3 sequences; around 96% of them were found once. The ten largest clones capture less than 0.25% of the sample.

Peripheral blood CD8+ and CD4+ T cells from healthy donors, Susac syndrome patients and multiple sclerosis patients were profiled using high-throughput TCR beta sequencing. The Susac syndrome patients fulfilled recently defined diagnostic criteria for definite or probable disease. Bulk CD8+ and CD4+ T cells were purified by magnetic negative isolation, while CD8+ TEMRA cells were enriched using FACS. Blood was drawn into EDTA tubes, processed within 24 hours, and PBMCs were isolated by density gradient centrifugation. PBMCs intended for TCR sequencing were frozen in liquid nitrogen and were later thawed in a 37 degrees C water bath. Purity of sorted or isolated CD4+, CD8+ and CD8+ TEMRA cells was at least 90%. This clonotype was counted a single time. The antigen it recognizes is unknown. No quality values exist for individual bases; no much larger clone is one base distant. One read is thin evidence.

Trimming leaves V shorter by 2 bases and J shorter by 0 bases, with the junction holding 7 bases beyond the gene matches. Per the germline V gene, LGHNT is the CDR1 and FRNRAP is the CDR2. Its CDR3 holds 19 amino acids, cysteine through phenylalanine. Only the CDR3 DNA stays, 57 bases, in frame from base 1. The sequencing sample was made of CD8+ T cells from PBMCs. This clonotype was sampled from a human donor with Susac syndrome. This sequence uses TRBV12-5 and TRBJ2-2, with 12 bases in between that match TRBD2. The CDR3 corresponds to CASGLTPSGRVANTGELFF. The nucleotides are TGTGCTAGTGGTTTGACCCCTAGCGGGAGGGTAGCGAACACCGGGGAGCTGTTTTTT.